This T cell receptor beta chain was recovered during a study of monozygotic twins with inflammatory bowel disease. Study conclusions and caveats: Nothing supported a single strong signal or clonotype that was associated with IBD. Variability in patient repertoires may have come partly from differing immunosuppressive treatments.

Of note for this clonotype: Its antigen is unknown.

The CDR3 length is 13 residues. Germline CDR1 is MNHEY and CDR2 is SMNVEV (reference sequence). TCRdb reworked the 5' RACE reads into one entry per CDR3 protein, no DNA. Its table records some 400,000 distinct CDR3 sequences. The sample was blood. V gene TRBV27 combines with J gene TRBJ2-7; TCRdb calls TRBD1, which cannot be checked without DNA. The TCR comes from a human donor with ulcerative colitis or Crohn's disease, or a healthy co-twin of an affected twin (not recorded which). CDR3 sequence: CASQRGGFYEQYF.